The following is a TCR beta chain sequence with its context. Its target is not known. Looked up from germline, CDR1 is SGHRS and CDR2 is YFSETQ. The CDR3 has 16 residues. V gave up 0 bases and J gave up 6 bases; unmatched junction bases: 5. These data belong to a study of T-cell memory formation after mild COVID-19. Across the whole study: TCR clusters were mostly confined to one donor each. Points from the study as a whole: CD4/CD8 balance characterized clones contracting day 15 to 85, and CD4+ skew characterized later expanders.

With constant-segment primers, 5'RACE yielded cDNA libraries of TCR alpha and TCR beta that carried sample barcodes and UMIs. Each CDR3 protein gets one entry after TCRdb re-called the 5' RACE reads with MiXCR. The sample lists around 510,000 distinct CDR3 sequences; about 20% were seen once. Sequenced material: PBMCs or a T cell subset sorted from them (not recorded which). The chain employs TRBV5-1 and TRBJ2-2; 10 positions match TRBD2. The source is an adult woman who had mild COVID-19 (a few samples of this study predate the infection). Cell type and time point are not known. CDR3 bases: TGCGCCAGCAGCTTGGCTCTAGCGGGGGCTTCCGGGGAGCTGTTTTTT. As protein: CASSLALAGASGELFF.